This entry lists 11 T cell receptor beta chains sequenced from one sample in a study of cytomegalovirus exposure and HLA in healthy donors. PCR primers comprised 60 Vbeta and 13 Jbeta primers. The repertoire was sequenced with immunoSEQ multiplex PCR; TCRdb's copy has only in-frame clones and lacks some. The sample has more than 95,000 clones, around 10% seen once. The sample comprised PBMCs. These receptor sequences come from a man aged 35-49 years in good health and CMV-seropositive.

The J gene is TRBJ2-1, the V gene TRBV2, with TRBD2 matching 13 bases. The CDR3 is made up of 17 amino acids. The germline V gene has CDR1 SNHLY and CDR2 FYNNEI. With 5 bases clipped from V and 7 bases from J, the junction kept 11 bases outside the gene matches. The CDR3 nucleotides read TGTGCCAGCAGTCCTCTACCGGGACTAGCGGGAAATAATGAGCAGTTCTTC. This gives the protein CASSPLPGLAGNNEQFF.

The chain recombines TRBV4-2 with TRBJ2-7; 14 nucleotides line up with TRBD2. CDR1 is LGHNA and CDR2 is YNFKEQ in the germline V gene. V shed 0 bases, J shed 7 bases, and the junction held 17 bases outside the gene matches. The CDR3 has 20 residues. CDR3 nucleotides: TGTGCCAGCAGCCAAGACTTCGAGGGACTAGCGGGAGCCCAAAGTCGGGAGCAGTACTTC. It encodes CASSQDFEGLAGAQSREQYF.

The chain carries TRBV4-1 and TRBJ1-5; D is ambiguous. Trimming shortened V by 2 bases and J by 6 bases, and 11 bases separated the two germline ends. The V gene's germline CDR1 is MGHRA and CDR2 YSYEKL. CDR3 length: 14 amino acids. The CDR3, as DNA: TGCGCCAGCAGCCAATCCGGCGGCTCTCAGCCCCAGCATTTT. Protein sequence: CASSQSGGSQPQHF.

This chain connects TRBV4-3 to TRBJ1-4; D is possibly TRBD1 (5 bases). The V end was cut by 0 bases, the J end by 3 bases, with 14 bases between. The CDR3 covers 17 residues. CDR1 is LGHNA and CDR2 is YSLEER in the germline V gene. CDR3 nucleotides: TGCGCCAGCAGCCAAGAAAGGCAGGGCTGGTCTAATGAAAAACTGTTTTTT. It yields the protein CASSQERQGWSNEKLFF.

This clone was detected only a few times. The chain has TRBV28 and TRBJ2-3, with D maybe TRBD2 (6 bases). The CDR3 is made up of 14 amino acids. The germline gives CDR1 MDHEN, CDR2 SYDVKM. The V gene lost 8 bases and the J gene lost 1 base, with 13 bases spanning the gap. The DNA for the CDR3 is TGTGCCAGCCTAGGGCGGGATGGCACAGATACGCAGTATTTT. Its translation is CASLGRDGTDTQYF.

The genes are TRBV4-2 and TRBJ2-3, with 7 bases identical to TRBD2. The V segment lost 3 bases and the J segment 4 bases; nucleotides outside the gene matches: 4. Germline-derived CDR1 and CDR2 are LGHNA and YNFKEQ. The CDR3 length is 14 residues. The CDR3 protein is CASSQALAPDTQYF. In nucleotides, the CDR3 is TGTGCCAGCAGCCAGGCACTAGCGCCAGATACGCAGTATTTT.

This clone has a handful of counts. This sequence joins TRBV7-9 and TRBJ2-7; perhaps TRBD1 as D (6 bases). Trimming removed 5 bases from V and 3 bases from J, with 14 bases in between. From germline, CDR1 is SEHNR and CDR2 FQNEAQ (reference sequence). This CDR3 has 14 amino acids. CDR3 sequence: CASSDQQGRYEQYF. CDR3 bases: TGTGCCAGCAGCGACCAACAGGGACGCTACGAGCAGTACTTC.

Only a few counts were recorded for this clone. The V and J genes are TRBV20-1 and TRBJ2-3; D is undetermined. The CDR3 consists of 9 residues. Germline values: CDR1 DFQATT, CDR2 SNEGSKA (reference sequence). V lost 7 bases and J 4 bases, leaving 3 bases between the germline ends. In nucleotides, the CDR3 is TGCAGTGACTCAGATACGCAGTATTTT. Its translation: CSDSDTQYF.

This clone came up once. This chain links TRBV7-8 with TRBJ2-2; possibly TRBD2 for D (6 bases). CDR1 is SGHVS, CDR2 FQNEAQ, per germline. This CDR3 comprises 13 residues. Trimming removed 5 bases from V and 5 bases from J, with 9 bases in between. CDR3 protein: CASSHGTTGELFF. CDR3 coding DNA: TGTGCCAGCAGCCACGGGACTACCGGGGAGCTGTTTTTT.

The table lists this clone with a few counts. The chain recombines TRBV19 with TRBJ1-2; tentative D call: TRBD1 (6 bases). Trimming took 7 bases from V and 2 from J, leaving 17 bases between them. The CDR3 consists of 15 residues. The germline V gene has CDR1 LNHDA and CDR2 SQIVND (reference sequence). CDR3 nucleotides: TGTGCCAGTACAACAGGGACCCTTTTAAACTATGGCTACACCTTC. Protein: CASTTGTLLNYGYTF.

V gene TRBV30 combines with J gene TRBJ2-7, with a possible D match to TRBD2 (5 bases). Germline lookup yields CDR1 GTSNPN and CDR2 SVGIG (reference sequence). The V end lost 2 bases, the J end lost 5 bases, and 10 bases lay between the germline ends. The CDR3 sequence is 12 residues long. CDR3 in amino acids: CAWSHLGDEQYF. The CDR3 region has the DNA TGTGCCTGGAGTCATCTGGGAGACGAGCAGTACTTC. The full variable domain, with the rest looked up from reference TRBV30 and TRBJ2-7, is SQTIHQWPATLVQPVGSPLSLECTVEGTSNPNLYWYRQAAGRGLQLLFYSVGIGQISSEVPQNLSASRPQDRQFILSSKKLLLSDSGFYLCAWSHLGDEQYFGPGTRLTVT.